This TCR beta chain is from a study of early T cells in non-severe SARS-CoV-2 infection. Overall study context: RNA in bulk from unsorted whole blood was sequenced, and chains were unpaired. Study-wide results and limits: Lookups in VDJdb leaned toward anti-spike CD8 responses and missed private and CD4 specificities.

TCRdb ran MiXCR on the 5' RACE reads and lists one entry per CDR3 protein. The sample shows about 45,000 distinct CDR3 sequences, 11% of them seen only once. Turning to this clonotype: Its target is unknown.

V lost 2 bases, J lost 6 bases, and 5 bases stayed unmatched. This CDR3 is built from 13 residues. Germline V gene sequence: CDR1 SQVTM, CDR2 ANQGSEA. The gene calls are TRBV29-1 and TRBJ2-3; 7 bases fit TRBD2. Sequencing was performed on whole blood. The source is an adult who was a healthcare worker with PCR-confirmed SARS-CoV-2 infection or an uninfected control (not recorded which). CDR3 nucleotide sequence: TGCAGCGTTGAACGCGGGAGTGTTGATACGCAGTATTTT. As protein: CSVERGSVDTQYF.